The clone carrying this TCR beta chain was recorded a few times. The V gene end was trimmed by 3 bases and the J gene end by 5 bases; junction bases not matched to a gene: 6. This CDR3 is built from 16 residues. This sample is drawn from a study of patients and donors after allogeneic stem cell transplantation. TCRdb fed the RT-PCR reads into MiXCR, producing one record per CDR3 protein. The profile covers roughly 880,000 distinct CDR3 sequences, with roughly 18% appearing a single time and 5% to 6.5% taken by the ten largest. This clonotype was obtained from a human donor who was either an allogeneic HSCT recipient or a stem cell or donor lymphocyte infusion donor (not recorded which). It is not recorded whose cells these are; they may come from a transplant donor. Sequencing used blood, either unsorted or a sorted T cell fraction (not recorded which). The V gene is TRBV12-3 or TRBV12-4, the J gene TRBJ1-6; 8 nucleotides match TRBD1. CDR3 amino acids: CASSFSRTGNNSPLHF. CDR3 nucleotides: TGTGCCAGCAGTTTTTCAAGGACAGGGAATAATTCACCCCTCCACTTT.